These 9 T cell receptor beta chains share one sample of origin, sequenced in a study of OX40 agonist ivuxolimab in advanced cancers. Receptor amplification or capture employed the immunoSEQ multiplex PCR assay. TCRdb holds this immuneACCESS table with in-frame rearrangements only. Some clones are missing; in checked studies, unresolved V genes explain under half, and the rest has no known cause. This sample gives roughly 50,000 clones in total; around 90% of them show up just once. The biggest ten clones account for 11% of the sample. The sample consisted of CD4+ or CD8+ T cells sorted from blood, taken in a trial of the OX40 agonist ivuxolimab. The source is an adult with an advanced solid tumor such as melanoma, head and neck, liver or kidney cancer.

This chain joins TRBV7-2 and TRBJ1-1; no clear D gene. The CDR3 runs 11 residues. The V gene's germline CDR1 is SGHTA and CDR2 FQGNSA. Trimming took 5 bases from V and 5 from J, leaving 6 bases between them. The CDR3 nucleotides read TGTGCCAGCAGCCCAGGTACTGAAGCTTTCTTT. Encoded protein: CASSPGTEAFF.

The chain has TRBV6-5 and TRBJ2-7, with TRBD1 matching over 7 bases. Per the germline V gene, CDR1 is MNHEY and CDR2 is SVGAGI. With 2 bases clipped from V and 2 bases from J, the junction kept 6 bases outside the gene matches. The CDR3 totals 15 residues. The CDR3 nucleotides read TGTGCCAGCAGTTACAACGGACAGGCCGCCTACGAGCAGTACTTC. The encoded protein is CASSYNGQAAYEQYF.

J is TRBJ1-5 and V is TRBV4-1, with D possibly matching TRBD1 (6 bases). The CDR3 has 15 residues. V was trimmed by 5 bases and J by 3 bases, leaving 14 bases between them. From germline, CDR1 is MGHRA and CDR2 YSYEKL. CDR3 protein: CASSVTGNSNQPQHF. DNA of the CDR3: TGCGCCAGCAGCGTGACAGGTAATTCCAATCAGCCCCAGCATTTT.

The chain links TRBV14 to TRBJ2-1, with 8 bases fitting TRBD2. The V and J ends lost 3 bases and 2 bases, in that order; junction bases with no gene match: 6. Germline V CDR1 and CDR2: SGHDN, FVKESK. The CDR3 contains 16 residues. CDR3 coding DNA: TGTGCCAGCAGCCACAAGTTGCGGGGGGCCTACAATGAGCAGTTCTTC. Its translation: CASSHKLRGAYNEQFF. Full variable domain (outside the CDR3, taken from reference TRBV14 and TRBJ2-1): EAGVTQFPSHSVIEKGQTVTLRCDPISGHDNLYWYRRVMGKEIKFLLHFVKESKQDESGMPNNRFLAERTGGTYSTLKVQPAELEDSGVYFCASSHKLRGAYNEQFFGPGTRLTVL.

The chain links TRBV14 to TRBJ1-4; a possible D gene is TRBD1 (5 bases). The CDR3 is made up of 15 amino acids. V lost 1 base and J lost 7, with 13 bases in between. Germline loops: CDR1 SGHDN, CDR2 FVKESK. The CDR3 DNA follows: TGTGCCAGCAGCCAAGCTAGGGGAAAGGGTGAAAAACTGTTTTTT. It translates to CASSQARGKGEKLFF.

The V and J genes are TRBV7-2 and TRBJ1-2, with 8 bases matching TRBD1. Per the germline V gene, CDR1 is SGHTA and CDR2 is FQGNSA. With V trimmed by 1 base and J by 7 bases, 5 bases remained unmatched. This CDR3 contains 14 residues. The CDR3 DNA follows: TGTGCCAGCAGCTTAGACAGGGGGTTGGGTGGCTACACCTTC. The encoded protein is CASSLDRGLGGYTF.

This clone was seen only a few times. The gene calls are TRBV6-1 and TRBJ1-4; a possible D gene is TRBD1 (6 bases). Trimming left V 10 bases short and J 0 bases short, with 15 bases between. Germline loops: CDR1 MNHNS, CDR2 SASEGT. The CDR3 runs 15 residues. CDR3 bases: TGTGCCACTCACCGGGACATTGCAACTAATGAAAAACTGTTTTTT. Encoded protein: CATHRDIATNEKLFF.

This clone was seen only a few times. This sample includes further DNA sequences coding for the same CDR3. This chain joins TRBV28 and TRBJ2-7, with D hard to call. Germline CDR1 MDHEN, CDR2 SYDVKM. Trimming stripped 5 bases from V and 3 bases from J, with 11 bases between. The CDR3 is 13 residues long. CDR3 in amino acids: CASSRDRYYEQYF. The CDR3 nucleotides are TGTGCCAGCAGTCGTGACCGGTACTACGAGCAGTACTTC.

The chain joins TRBV7-2 to TRBJ2-3, with unresolved D. The germline V gene has CDR1 SGHTA and CDR2 FQGNSA. The CDR3 is 14 amino acids. V lost 3 bases, J lost 4 bases, and 11 bases lay in between. CDR3 bases: TGTGCCAGCAGCTTTGGCCCGCAGGCAGATACGCAGTATTTT. This codes for CASSFGPQADTQYF.